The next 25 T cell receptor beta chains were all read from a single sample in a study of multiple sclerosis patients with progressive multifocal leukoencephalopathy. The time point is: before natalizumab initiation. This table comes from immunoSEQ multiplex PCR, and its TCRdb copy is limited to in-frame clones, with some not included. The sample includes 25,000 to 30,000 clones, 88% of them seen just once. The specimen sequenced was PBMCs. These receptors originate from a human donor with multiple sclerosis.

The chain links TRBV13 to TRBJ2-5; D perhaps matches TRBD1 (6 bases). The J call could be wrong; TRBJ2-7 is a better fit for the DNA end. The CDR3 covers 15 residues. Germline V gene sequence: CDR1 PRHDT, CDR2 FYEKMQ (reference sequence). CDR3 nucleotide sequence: TGTGCCAGCAGCTCCGGGACACACCGCTCCTACGAGCAGTACTTC. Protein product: CASSSGTHRSYEQYF.

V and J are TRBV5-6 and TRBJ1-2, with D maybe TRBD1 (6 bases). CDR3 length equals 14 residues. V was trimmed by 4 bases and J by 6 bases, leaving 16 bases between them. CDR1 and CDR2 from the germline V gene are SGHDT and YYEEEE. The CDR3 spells CASSQTGGEDGYTF. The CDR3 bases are TGTGCCAGCAGCCAGACAGGCGGGGAGGATGGCTACACCTTC.

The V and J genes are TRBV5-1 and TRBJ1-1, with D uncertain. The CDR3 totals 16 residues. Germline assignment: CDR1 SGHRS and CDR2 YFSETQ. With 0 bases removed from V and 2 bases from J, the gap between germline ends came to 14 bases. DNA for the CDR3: TGCGCCAGCAGCTTGGATGAACAGACCTTAAACACTGAAGCTTTCTTT. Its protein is CASSLDEQTLNTEAFF. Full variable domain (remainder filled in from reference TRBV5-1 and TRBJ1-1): KAGVTQTPRYLIKTRGQQVTLSCSPISGHRSVSWYQQTPGQGLQFLFEYFSETQRNKGNFPGRFSGRQFSNSRSEMNVSTLELGDSALYLCASSLDEQTLNTEAFFGQGTRLTVV.

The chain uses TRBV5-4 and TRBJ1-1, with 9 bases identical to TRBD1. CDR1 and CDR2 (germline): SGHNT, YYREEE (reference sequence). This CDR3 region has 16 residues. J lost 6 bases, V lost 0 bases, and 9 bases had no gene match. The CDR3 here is CASSLAWDRDDSEAFF. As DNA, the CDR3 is TGTGCCAGCAGCTTGGCATGGGACAGGGACGACTCTGAAGCTTTCTTT.

The CDR3 spells CASRCRDCYEQYF. The CDR3 DNA sequence: TGTGCCAGTAGATGCCGGGATTGCTACGAGCAGTACTTC. The chain recombines TRBV19 with TRBJ2-7; D possibly corresponds to TRBD2 (5 bases). Germline V CDR1 and CDR2: LNHDA, SQIVND (reference sequence). V dropped 6 bases and J dropped 3 bases, with 12 bases sitting between them. The CDR3 extends over 13 amino acids.

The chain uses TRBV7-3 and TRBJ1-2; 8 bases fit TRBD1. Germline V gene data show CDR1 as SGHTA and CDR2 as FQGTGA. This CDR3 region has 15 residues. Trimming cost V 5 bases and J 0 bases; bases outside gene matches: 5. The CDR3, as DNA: TGTGCCAGCAGCGCCACAGGGGGAACTAACTATGGCTACACCTTC. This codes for CASSATGGTNYGYTF.

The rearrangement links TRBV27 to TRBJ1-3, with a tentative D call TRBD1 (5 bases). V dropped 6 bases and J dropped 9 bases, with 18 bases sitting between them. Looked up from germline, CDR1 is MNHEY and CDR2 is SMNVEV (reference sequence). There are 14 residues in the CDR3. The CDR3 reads CASRQDPVAGTIYF. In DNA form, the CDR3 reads TGTGCCAGCAGACAGGACCCCGTGGCGGGCACCATATATTTT.

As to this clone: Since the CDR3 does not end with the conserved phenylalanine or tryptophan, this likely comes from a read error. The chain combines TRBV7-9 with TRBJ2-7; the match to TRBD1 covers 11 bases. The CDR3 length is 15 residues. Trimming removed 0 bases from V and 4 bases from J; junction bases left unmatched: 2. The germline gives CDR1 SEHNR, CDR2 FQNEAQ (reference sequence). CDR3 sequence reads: CASSLAGTGGYEQYL. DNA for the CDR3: TGTGCCAGCAGCTTAGCCGGGACAGGGGGATACGAGCAGTACCTC.

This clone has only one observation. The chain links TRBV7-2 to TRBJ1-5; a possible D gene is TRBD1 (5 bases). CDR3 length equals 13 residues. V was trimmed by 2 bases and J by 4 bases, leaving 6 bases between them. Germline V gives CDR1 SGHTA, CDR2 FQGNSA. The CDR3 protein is CASSLRGNQPQHF. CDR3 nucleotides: TGTGCCAGCAGCTTAAGGGGAAATCAGCCCCAGCATTTT. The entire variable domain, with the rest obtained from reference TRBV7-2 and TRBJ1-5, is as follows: GAGVSQSPSNKVTEKGKDVELRCDPISGHTALYWYRQSLGQGLEFLIYFQGNSAPDKSGLPSDRFSAERTGGSVSTLTIQRTQQEDSAVYLCASSLRGNQPQHFGDGTRLSIL.

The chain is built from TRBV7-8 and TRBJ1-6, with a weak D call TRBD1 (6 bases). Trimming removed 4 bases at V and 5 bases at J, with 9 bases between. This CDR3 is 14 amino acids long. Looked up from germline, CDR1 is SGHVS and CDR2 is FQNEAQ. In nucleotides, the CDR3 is TGTGCCAGCAGCTCTACAGGGAATAATTCACCCCTCCACTTT. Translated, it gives CASSSTGNNSPLHF.

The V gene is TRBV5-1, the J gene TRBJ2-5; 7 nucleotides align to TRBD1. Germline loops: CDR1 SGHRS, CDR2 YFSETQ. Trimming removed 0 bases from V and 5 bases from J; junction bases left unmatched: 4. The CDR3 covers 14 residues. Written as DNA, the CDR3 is TGCGCCAGCAGCTTGGAAGGGGGCAGGGAGACCCAGTACTTC. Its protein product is CASSLEGGRETQYF. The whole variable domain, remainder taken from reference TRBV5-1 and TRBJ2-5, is KAGVTQTPRYLIKTRGQQVTLSCSPISGHRSVSWYQQTPGQGLQFLFEYFSETQRNKGNFPGRFSGRQFSNSRSEMNVSTLELGDSALYLCASSLEGGRETQYFGPGTRLLVL.

The CDR3 protein is CASSLETGDQPQHF. CDR3 coding DNA: TGCGCCAGCAGCTTGGAAACAGGGGATCAGCCCCAGCATTTT. The chain has TRBV5-1 and TRBJ1-5; 7 nucleotides line up with TRBD1. The germline V gene encodes CDR1 SGHRS and CDR2 YFSETQ. The CDR3 sequence is 14 residues long. Trimming at V came to 0 bases and at J to 5 bases, leaving 2 bases not matched to a gene.

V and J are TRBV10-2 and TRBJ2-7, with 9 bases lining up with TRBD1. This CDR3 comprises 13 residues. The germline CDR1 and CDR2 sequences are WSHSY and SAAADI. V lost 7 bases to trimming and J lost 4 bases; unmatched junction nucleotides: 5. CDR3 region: CASTGQGSYEQYF. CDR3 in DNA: TGCGCCAGCACGGGACAGGGTTCGTACGAGCAGTACTTC.

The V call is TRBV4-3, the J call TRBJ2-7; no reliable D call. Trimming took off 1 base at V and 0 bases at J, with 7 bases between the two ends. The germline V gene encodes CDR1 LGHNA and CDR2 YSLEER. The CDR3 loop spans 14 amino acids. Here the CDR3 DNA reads TGCGCCAGCAGCCAAGTTGGCAGCTCCTACGAGCAGTACTTC. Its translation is CASSQVGSSYEQYF.

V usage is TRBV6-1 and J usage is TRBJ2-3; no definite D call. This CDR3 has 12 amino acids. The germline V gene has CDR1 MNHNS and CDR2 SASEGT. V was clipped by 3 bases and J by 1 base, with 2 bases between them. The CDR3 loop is CASSEGTDTQYF. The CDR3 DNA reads TGTGCCAGCAGTGAGGGCACAGATACGCAGTATTTT.

For the CDR3, the DNA is TGTGCCAGCAGCGCCCGGGACACTTACTCTGGAAACACCATATATTTT. The encoded protein is CASSARDTYSGNTIYF. The genes are TRBV5-6 and TRBJ1-3; possibly TRBD1 for D (6 bases). The V gene lost 4 bases and the J gene lost 0 bases, with 14 bases spanning the gap. CDR1 is SGHDT, CDR2 YYEEEE, per germline. The CDR3 extends over 16 amino acids.

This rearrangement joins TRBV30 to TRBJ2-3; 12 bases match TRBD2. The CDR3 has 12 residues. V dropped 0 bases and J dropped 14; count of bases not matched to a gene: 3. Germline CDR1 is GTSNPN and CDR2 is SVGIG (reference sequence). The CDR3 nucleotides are TGTGCCTGGAGTGTGGAACTAGCGGGGGGGTATTTT. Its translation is CAWSVELAGGYF.

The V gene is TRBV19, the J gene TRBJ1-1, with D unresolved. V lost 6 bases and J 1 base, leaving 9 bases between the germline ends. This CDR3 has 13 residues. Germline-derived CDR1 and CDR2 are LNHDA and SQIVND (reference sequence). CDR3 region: CASSLSRNTEAFF. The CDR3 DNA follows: TGTGCCAGTAGCCTGTCGCGGAACACTGAAGCTTTCTTT.

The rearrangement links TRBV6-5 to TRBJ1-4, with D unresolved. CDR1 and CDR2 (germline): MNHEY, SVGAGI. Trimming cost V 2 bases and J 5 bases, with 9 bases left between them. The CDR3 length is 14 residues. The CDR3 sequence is CASSYTGSNEKLFF. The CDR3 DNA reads TGTGCCAGCAGTTACACTGGCAGCAATGAAAAACTGTTTTTT.

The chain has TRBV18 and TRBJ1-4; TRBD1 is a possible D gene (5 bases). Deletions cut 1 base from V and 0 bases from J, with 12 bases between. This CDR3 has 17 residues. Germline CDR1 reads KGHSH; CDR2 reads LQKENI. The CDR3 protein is CASSPLQGPSTNEKLFF. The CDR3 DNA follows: TGTGCCAGCTCACCACTTCAGGGCCCCTCAACTAATGAAAAACTGTTTTTT.

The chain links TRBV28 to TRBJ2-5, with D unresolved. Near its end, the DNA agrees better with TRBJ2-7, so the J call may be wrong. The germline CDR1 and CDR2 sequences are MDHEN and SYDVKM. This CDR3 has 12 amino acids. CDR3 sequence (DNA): TGTGCCAGCAGTTTAAACGGCCGCGAGCAGTACTTC. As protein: CASSLNGREQYF.

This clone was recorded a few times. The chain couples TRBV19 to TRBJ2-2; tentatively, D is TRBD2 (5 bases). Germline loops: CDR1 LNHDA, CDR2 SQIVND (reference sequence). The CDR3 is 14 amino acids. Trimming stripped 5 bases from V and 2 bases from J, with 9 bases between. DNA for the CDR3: TGTGCCAGTAGTTTTGGAGGAAACACCGGGGAGCTGTTTTTT. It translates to CASSFGGNTGELFF. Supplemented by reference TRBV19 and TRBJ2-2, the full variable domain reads DGGITQSPKYLFRKEGQNVTLSCEQNLNHDAMYWYRQDPGQGLRLIYYSQIVNDFQKGDIAEGYSVSREKKESFPLTVTSAQKNPTAFYLCASSFGGNTGELFFGEGSRLTVL.

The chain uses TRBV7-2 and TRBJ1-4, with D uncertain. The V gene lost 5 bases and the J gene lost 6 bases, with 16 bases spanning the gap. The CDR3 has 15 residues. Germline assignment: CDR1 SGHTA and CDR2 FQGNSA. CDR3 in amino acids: CASSRGGSPYEKLFF. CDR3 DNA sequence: TGTGCCAGCAGCCGCGGCGGGTCCCCATATGAAAAACTGTTTTTT. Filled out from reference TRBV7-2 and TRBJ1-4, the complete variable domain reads GAGVSQSPSNKVTEKGKDVELRCDPISGHTALYWYRQSLGQGLEFLIYFQGNSAPDKSGLPSDRFSAERTGGSVSTLTIQRTQQEDSAVYLCASSRGGSPYEKLFFGSGTQLSVL.

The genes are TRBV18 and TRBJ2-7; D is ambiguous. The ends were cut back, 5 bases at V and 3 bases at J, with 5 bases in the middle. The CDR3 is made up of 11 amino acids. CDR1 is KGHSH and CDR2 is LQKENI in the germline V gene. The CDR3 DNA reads TGTGCCAGCTCATTCGACTACGAGCAGTACTTC. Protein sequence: CASSFDYEQYF.

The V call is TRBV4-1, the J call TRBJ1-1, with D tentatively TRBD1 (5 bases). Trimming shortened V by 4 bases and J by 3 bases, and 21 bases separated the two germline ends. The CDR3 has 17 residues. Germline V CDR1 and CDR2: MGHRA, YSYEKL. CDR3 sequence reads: CASSLFPTGTQYTEAFF. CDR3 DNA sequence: TGCGCCAGCAGCCTTTTCCCCACCGGGACCCAGTACACTGAAGCTTTCTTT.